This TCR beta chain was obtained from a study of CD8 T cells in Susac syndrome. The multiple sclerosis controls consisted of treatment-naive patients with relapsing-remitting disease, either stable or active. Negative isolation was applied to CD8+ and CD4+ T cells, and FACS enrichment was applied to TEMRA cells. Roughly 0.45 to 1 ug RNA was reverse transcribed with random hexamers. The authors amplified TCR beta CDR3 across 54 Vbeta and 13 Jbeta using immunoSEQ multiplex PCR. TCRdb itself ran the immunoSEQ multiplex PCR reads through MiXCR, one entry per CDR3 protein. The data contain some 110,000 distinct CDR3 sequences, more than 85% of them singletons. Germline lookup yields CDR1 SGHRS and CDR2 YFSETQ. The CDR3 contains 15 residues. J lost 0 bases, V lost 4 bases, and 5 bases had no gene match.

This TCR was sampled from a human donor with multiple sclerosis. The chain employs TRBV5-1 and TRBJ2-3; TRBD1 matches at 7 bases. The material sequenced was CD8+ T cells from PBMCs. CDR3: CASSLPTGSTDTQYF. The DNA of the CDR3 is TGCGCCAGCAGCCTACCGACAGGGAGCACAGATACGCAGTATTTT.